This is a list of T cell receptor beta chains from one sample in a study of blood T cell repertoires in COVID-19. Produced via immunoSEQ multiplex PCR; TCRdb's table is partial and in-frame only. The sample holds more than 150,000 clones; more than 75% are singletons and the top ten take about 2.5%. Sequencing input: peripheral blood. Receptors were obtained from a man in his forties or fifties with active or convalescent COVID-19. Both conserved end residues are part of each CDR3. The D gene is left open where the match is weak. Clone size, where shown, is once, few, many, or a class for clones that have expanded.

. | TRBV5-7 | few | CASSNSGRGGQPQHF
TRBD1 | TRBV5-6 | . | CASSWNLQGYNSPLHF
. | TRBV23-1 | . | CASSQSNRPGYTF
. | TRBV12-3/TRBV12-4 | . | CATLVAPNEQFF
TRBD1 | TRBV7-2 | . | CASSWGKGAVLQETQYF
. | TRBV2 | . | CASSDLPTTNEKLFF
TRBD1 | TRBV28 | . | CASRGQAPSYNEQFF
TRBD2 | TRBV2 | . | CASSEFLAEETQYF
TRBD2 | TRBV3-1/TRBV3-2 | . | CASSQTWTSGGEEETQYF
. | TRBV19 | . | CASSDQGKHYEQYF
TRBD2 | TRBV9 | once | CASTASGGYTDTQYF
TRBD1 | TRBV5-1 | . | CASSVGQVDSPLHF
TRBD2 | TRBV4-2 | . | CASSHALAGGLVRTGTQYF
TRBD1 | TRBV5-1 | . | CASSLGDRSYGYTF
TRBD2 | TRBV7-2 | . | CASSLDAGGPKTQYF
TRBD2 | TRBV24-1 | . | CATSDETSGTQETQYF
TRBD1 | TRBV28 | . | CASRKGQAGNQPQHF
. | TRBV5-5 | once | CASSFSLVPEPQHF
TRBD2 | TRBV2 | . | CASRRLAGSQETQYF
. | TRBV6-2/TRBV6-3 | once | CASSPETGVYQPQHF
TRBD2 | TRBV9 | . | CASTPAGGTFNEQFF